This TCR beta chain stems from a study of T cells after posttransplantation cyclophosphamide. Study observations and caveats: Donor-recipient repertoire similarity was low at 1-2 months, rising over year one. After PTCy, TRB diversity resembled that of CNI/methotrexate controls.

This clone turned up a few times. Its target is unknown. Cyclophosphamide on days +3 and +4 followed busulfan-fludarabine conditioning and a marrow graft. This CDR3 has 14 amino acids. Looked up from germline, CDR1 is SEHNR and CDR2 is FQNEAQ (reference sequence). The ends were cut back, 4 bases at V and 1 base at J, with 10 bases in the middle. Clones were read by immunoSEQ multiplex PCR, and TCRdb kept only the in-frame ones, dropping some. In total the sample includes approximately 7,100 clones, none of them seen once. The sequencing here drew on PBMCs, taken about 14 weeks after allogeneic stem cell transplant with posttransplant cyclophosphamide. This chain uses TRBV7-9 with TRBJ2-5; D is perhaps TRBD1 (5 bases). The sequence was collected from a female patient between 55 and 75 years old who received an allogeneic stem cell transplant from an unrelated donor, was CMV-positive, and had acute GVHD only. The graft donor may account for some of the T cells. The CDR3 DNA is TGTGCCAGCAGCTATTGGACACGCCAAGAGACCCAGTACTTC. This gives the protein CASSYWTRQETQYF.